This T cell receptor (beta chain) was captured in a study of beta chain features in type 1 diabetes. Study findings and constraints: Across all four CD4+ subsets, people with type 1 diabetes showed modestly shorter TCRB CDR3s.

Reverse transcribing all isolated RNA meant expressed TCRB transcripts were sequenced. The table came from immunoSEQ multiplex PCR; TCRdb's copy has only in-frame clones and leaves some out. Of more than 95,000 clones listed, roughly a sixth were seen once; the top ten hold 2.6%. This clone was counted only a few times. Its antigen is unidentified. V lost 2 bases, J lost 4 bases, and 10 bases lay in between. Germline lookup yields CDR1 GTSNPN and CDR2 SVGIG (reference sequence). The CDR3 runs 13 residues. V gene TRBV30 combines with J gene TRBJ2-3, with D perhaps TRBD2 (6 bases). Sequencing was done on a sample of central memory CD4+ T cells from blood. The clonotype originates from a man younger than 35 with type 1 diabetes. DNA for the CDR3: TGTGCCTGGAGTACCAGGAGGGCAGATACGCAGTATTTT. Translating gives CAWSTRRADTQYF.